These T cell receptor beta chains were read from a single sample in a study of T cell repertoires in cytomegalovirus infection. TCRdb called the reads again in MiXCR, with one record for every CDR3 protein. The sample has about 68,000 distinct CDR3 sequences, 20% to 25% seen once. Their antigens are not known. The sequenced sample was PBMCs, sequenced either directly or after in vitro stimulation (not recorded which). These receptor sequences come from a human donor in good health (CMV status not recorded). Some clones in this sample may be carry-over from other donors' samples. Each CDR3 is given with its conserved first and last residue. The D gene is left open where the match is weak. A row's size may be missing; if present it is once, few, many or a size class.

d_call: TRBD1; clone_size: few; j_call: TRBJ1-2; v_call: TRBV7-2; cdr3_aa: CASSLGDRKNYGYTF; cdr3_nt: TGTGCCAGCAGCTTAGGGGACAGAAAAAACTATGGCTACACCTTC
d_call: TRBD2; clone_size: few; j_call: TRBJ2-1; v_call: TRBV11-3; cdr3_aa: CASSLGDWSGRANEQFF; cdr3_nt: TGTGCCAGCAGCTTAGGAGACTGGAGCGGGAGGGCTAATGAGCAGTTCTTC
d_call: TRBD1; clone_size: few; j_call: TRBJ1-1; v_call: TRBV6-2/TRBV6-3; cdr3_aa: CASSWTGYTEAFF; cdr3_nt: TGTGCCAGCAGTTGGACAGGGTATACTGAAGCTTTCTTT
d_call: .; clone_size: many; j_call: TRBJ1-1; v_call: TRBV7-2; cdr3_aa: CASSWKGGTEAFF; cdr3_nt: TGTGCCAGCAGCTGGAAAGGGGGGACTGAAGCTTTCTTT
d_call: .; clone_size: few; j_call: TRBJ2-3; v_call: TRBV7-2; cdr3_aa: CASSASGTASYTQYF; cdr3_nt: TGTGCCAGCAGCGCCTCCGGAACCGCTTCATATACGCAGTATTTT
d_call: TRBD1; clone_size: once; j_call: TRBJ2-7; v_call: TRBV20-1; cdr3_aa: CSAPKPTGNEQYF; cdr3_nt: TGCAGTGCCCCGAAACCGACAGGGAACGAGCAGTACTTC
d_call: .; clone_size: few; j_call: TRBJ1-5; v_call: TRBV12-5; cdr3_aa: CASGGGAGQPQHF; cdr3_nt: TGTGCTAGTGGCGGGGGCGCGGGTCAGCCCCAGCATTTT
d_call: .; clone_size: few; j_call: TRBJ2-5; v_call: TRBV7-6; cdr3_aa: CASSSRLQETQYF; cdr3_nt: TGTGCCAGCAGCTCCCGCCTCCAAGAGACCCAGTACTTC
d_call: .; clone_size: many; j_call: TRBJ2-5; v_call: TRBV7-2; cdr3_aa: CASSHPGLQETQYF; cdr3_nt: TGTGCCAGCAGCCACCCTGGACTGCAAGAGACCCAGTACTTC
d_call: TRBD1; clone_size: .; j_call: TRBJ1-5; v_call: TRBV29-1; cdr3_aa: CSVGRGSNQPQHF; cdr3_nt: TGCAGCGTTGGCAGGGGGTCTAATCAGCCCCAGCATTTT
d_call: .; clone_size: few; j_call: TRBJ1-5; v_call: TRBV24-1; cdr3_aa: CATRETGHNQPQHF; cdr3_nt: TGTGCCACCAGGGAAACAGGGCACAATCAGCCCCAGCATTTT
d_call: TRBD1; clone_size: .; j_call: TRBJ1-2; v_call: TRBV20-1; cdr3_aa: CSATDRGIWDYGYTF; cdr3_nt: TGCAGTGCTACGGACAGGGGGATTTGGGACTATGGCTACACCTTC
d_call: .; clone_size: .; j_call: TRBJ1-5; v_call: TRBV6-6; cdr3_aa: CASSYDSNQPQHF; cdr3_nt: TGTGCCAGCAGTTACGATAGCAATCAGCCCCAGCATTTT
d_call: .; clone_size: few; j_call: TRBJ1-2; v_call: TRBV6-2/TRBV6-3; cdr3_aa: CASTSSGRDHGYTF; cdr3_nt: TGTGCCAGCACCTCCTCGGGCAGGGATCATGGCTACACCTTC